This TCR beta chain was documented in a study of T-cell memory formation after mild COVID-19. The wider study: Largely donor-specific sequence clusters came from a couple of donors. General study results and limits: While clones contracting from day 15 to 85 were balanced between CD4 and CD8, later expanders leaned CD4+. Mostly located in CM and EM were contracting CD4+ clones, with contracting CD8+ clones located in EMRA.

It was 5'RACE with constant-segment primers that produced the TCR alpha and TCR beta cDNA libraries, which carried sample barcodes and UMIs. TCRdb reanalysed the 5' RACE reads using MiXCR and keeps one entry per CDR3 protein. The sample includes tens of thousands of distinct CDR3 sequences, more than 20% seen only once; the top ten take roughly two fifths. With respect to this clonotype: The antigen remains undetermined.

The sequence was collected from a man younger than 30 who had mild COVID-19 (a few samples of this study predate the infection). Cell type and time point are not known. What was sequenced was PBMCs or a T cell subset sorted from them (not recorded which).

The CDR3 here is CASSQDLRGGVTDTQYF. The DNA for the CDR3 is TGTGCCAGCAGCCAAGATCTCCGCGGGGGGGTCACAGATACGCAGTATTTT. This chain links TRBV4-2 with TRBJ2-3; 9 nucleotides align to TRBD2. The CDR3 has 17 residues. The germline CDR1 and CDR2 sequences are LGHNA and YNFKEQ. V lost 0 bases and J lost 2; bases outside the gene matches: 6.